In this sample, the clone carrying this TCR beta chain turned up many times. Its antigen remains unidentified. These data are taken from a study of T cell repertoires in cytomegalovirus infection. Study-level information: Indications came from public TCR beta signatures; they pointed to CMV infection and to a matching HLA type. Study-wide results and caveats: Dominant in the ex vivo response were TCR beta clonotypes restricted by HLA-C and specific for CMV. The cumulative frequency of public TCR beta families distinguished individuals who carried CMV together with the relevant HLA.

J lost 9 bases, V lost 4 bases, and 5 bases had no gene match. CDR3 length: 14 residues. Germline V gene lookup returns CDR1 MNHNY and CDR2 SVGAGI (reference sequence). TCRdb used MiXCR to reprocess the reads, holding one entry per CDR3 protein. The sample shows about 140,000 distinct CDR3 sequences, 5.5% to 8% of them seen only once. This clonotype originated in a human donor in good health (CMV status not recorded). Some clones in this sample may be carry-over from other donors' samples. This rearrangement joins TRBV6-6 to TRBJ2-1; 11 bases fit TRBD2. The material sequenced was PBMCs. CDR3 region: CASSLAGGQSEQFF. DNA for the CDR3: TGTGCCAGCAGTTTAGCGGGGGGGCAGAGTGAGCAGTTCTTC.